These 30 T cell receptor beta chains share one sample of origin, sequenced in a study of cytomegalovirus exposure and HLA in healthy donors (dated by TCRdb to about 2017). The library was built by means of the immunoSEQ multiplex PCR assay. A mixture of 60 forward primers for TCR Vbeta segments and 13 reverse primers for TCR Jbeta segments was used in the multiplex PCR. Sourced from immuneACCESS, this table was stored by TCRdb with only in-frame sequences that have V and J called. A share of the clones is absent; for the studies checked, an unresolved V gene accounts for under half, and the remainder has no known explanation. The sample table lists around 100,000 clones, about 77% of them with a count of one. The top ten clonotypes cover under 13% of the sample. The sequencing input was PBMCs. The receptors derive from a woman between 18 and 30 years old in good health and CMV-seropositive.

The chain couples TRBV2 to TRBJ1-1, with TRBD1 identical over 9 bases. CDR3 length equals 13 residues. Germline loops: CDR1 SNHLY, CDR2 FYNNEI. V was pared by 6 bases and J by 10 bases, with 9 bases of the junction left unmatched. The CDR3 nucleotides are TGTGCCAGCAGCAGCGGGACAGGGCGTCGAGCTTTCTTT. Its translation: CASSSGTGRRAFF.

The V gene is TRBV5-1, the J gene TRBJ2-7, with a weak D call TRBD1 (6 bases). Germline V gives CDR1 SGHRS, CDR2 YFSETQ. V was shortened by 0 bases and J by 3 bases, with 10 bases between the two germline ends. The CDR3 covers 14 residues. The CDR3 coding sequence is TGCGCCAGCAGCTTGGCACAGGGCCACTACGAGCAGTACTTC. Protein sequence: CASSLAQGHYEQYF.

The rearrangement links TRBV7-9 to TRBJ2-5; 10 nucleotides line up with TRBD2. CDR1 is SEHNR and CDR2 is FQNEAQ in the germline V gene (reference sequence). The V segment lost 0 bases and the J segment 1 base; nucleotides outside the gene matches: 8. The CDR3 is 18 residues long. CDR3 loop: CASSLAWGSSGSQETQYF. In DNA form, the CDR3 reads TGTGCCAGCAGCTTAGCGTGGGGGTCTAGCGGGAGCCAAGAGACCCAGTACTTC.

This clone showed up just a few times. The CDR3 loop reads CASSIVLGLPSYEQYF. The CDR3 bases are TGTGCCAGTAGTATAGTCTTGGGACTGCCTTCCTACGAGCAGTACTTC. The gene calls are TRBV19 and TRBJ2-7, with D perhaps matching TRBD2 (6 bases). CDR3 size: 16 residues. The germline CDR1 and CDR2 sequences are LNHDA and SQIVND (reference sequence). With 1 base removed from V and 1 base from J, the gap between germline ends came to 14 bases.

The CDR3: CASSPQNTEAFF. The CDR3 nucleotides are TGTGCCAGCAGCCCCCAGAACACTGAAGCTTTCTTT. The chain is built from TRBV13 and TRBJ1-1; D remains unclear. Germline assignment: CDR1 PRHDT and CDR2 FYEKMQ (reference sequence). CDR3 length: 12 amino acids. V was cut by 5 bases and J by 1 base, with 5 bases left in between.

The chain carries TRBV11-2 and TRBJ1-2, with D tentatively TRBD1 (5 bases). The CDR3 consists of 15 residues. The germline V and J ends were trimmed by 4 bases and 1 base, with 13 bases remaining between them. Germline V gives CDR1 SGHAT, CDR2 FQNNGV. CDR3 in amino acids: CASSSHTGSNYGYTF. As DNA, the CDR3 is TGTGCCAGCAGCTCGCACACAGGCAGTAACTATGGCTACACCTTC.

This clone was seen more than once but under ten times. The rearrangement links TRBV7-8 to TRBJ1-4; TRBD1 is a possible D gene (6 bases). V shed 5 bases and J shed 7 bases, with 17 bases lying between them. The CDR3 sequence is 15 residues long. CDR1 SGHVS and CDR2 FQNEAQ come from the germline V gene. This CDR3 reads CASSDRGRGGEKLFF. As DNA, the CDR3 is TGTGCCAGCAGCGATCGTGGGAGGGGGGGTGAAAAACTGTTTTTT.

The chain uses TRBV6-6 and TRBJ1-2; no clear D. V lost 6 bases and J lost 5, with 4 bases in between. The length of the CDR3 is 10 residues. CDR1 and CDR2 (germline): MNHNY, SVGAGI (reference sequence). The chain's CDR3 is CASRLYGYTF. In DNA form, the CDR3 reads TGTGCCAGCAGGCTATATGGCTACACCTTC.

The chain is built from TRBV27 and TRBJ2-7; 9 nucleotides align to TRBD1. V gave up 3 bases and J gave up 4 bases; unmatched junction bases: 13. Germline-derived CDR1 and CDR2 are MNHEY and SMNVEV (reference sequence). This CDR3 has 17 amino acids. The CDR3 spells CASSFRLPRDREYEQYF. The CDR3 DNA is TGTGCCAGCAGTTTCAGACTACCCCGGGACAGGGAATACGAGCAGTACTTC.

This chain connects TRBV2 to TRBJ2-1; D is perhaps TRBD1 (5 bases). The CDR3 length is 17 residues. Trimming removed 0 bases from V and 5 bases from J, with 17 bases in between. Germline-derived CDR1 and CDR2 are SNHLY and FYNNEI. CDR3 bases: TGTGCCAGCAGTGAAGCCCGACAGAGAGTGGAGCACAATGAGCAGTTCTTC. Translation gives CASSEARQRVEHNEQFF.

This clone was found a few times. The chain recombines TRBV29-1 with TRBJ2-3; 8 nucleotides line up with TRBD2. The CDR3 contains 15 residues. Germline CDR1 SQVTM, CDR2 ANQGSEA. The trim removed 1 base at V and 4 bases at J, leaving 7 bases unmatched. Written as DNA, the CDR3 is TGCAGCGTTGAAGGGGGGACTAGTGGCGCAGATACGCAGTATTTT. Protein: CSVEGGTSGADTQYF.

This clone was seen more than once but under ten times. This sequence joins TRBV27 and TRBJ2-1; TRBD2 matches at 7 bases. The CDR3 is made up of 15 amino acids. The V gene end was trimmed by 3 bases and the J gene end by 8 bases; junction bases not matched to a gene: 10. CDR1 is MNHEY, CDR2 SMNVEV, per germline (reference sequence). The CDR3 nucleotides are TGTGCCAGCAGTTTTACCAGCGGGGTCCCCCATGAGCAGTTCTTC. Translation: CASSFTSGVPHEQFF.

V gene TRBV6-6 combines with J gene TRBJ1-1; the match to TRBD1 covers 10 bases. Germline CDR1 MNHNY, CDR2 SVGAGI (reference sequence). This CDR3 is built from 13 residues. Trimming took 6 bases from V and 10 from J; bases not matched to a gene: 8. This chain's CDR3 is CASSPTGGLRAFF. DNA of the CDR3: TGTGCCAGCAGCCCGACAGGGGGCTTGCGAGCTTTCTTT.

The chain joins TRBV9 to TRBJ1-2; no clear D gene. The CDR3 totals 12 residues. Deletions cut 0 bases from V and 8 bases from J, with 8 bases between. The V gene's germline CDR1 is SGDLS and CDR2 YYNGEE. The CDR3 region has the DNA TGTGCCAGCAGCGTAGGTGGGAGAGGCTACACCTTC. Encoded protein: CASSVGGRGYTF.

The genes are TRBV27 and TRBJ2-7, with D hard to call. Germline CDR1 MNHEY, CDR2 SMNVEV (reference sequence). Trimming removed 3 bases at V and 3 bases at J, with 6 bases between. The CDR3 sequence is 12 residues long. The CDR3: CASSFNSYEQYF. CDR3 nucleotide sequence: TGTGCCAGCAGTTTTAACAGCTACGAGCAGTACTTC.

The chain combines TRBV30 with TRBJ1-2, with 9 bases aligning to TRBD1. V trimming: 2 bases; J trimming: 5 bases; junction bases outside the gene matches: 9. The length of the CDR3 is 15 residues. CDR1 and CDR2 from the germline V gene are GTSNPN and SVGIG (reference sequence). The CDR3 DNA is TGTGCCTGGAGTCCCACAACAGGGGGCGGGTATGGCTACACCTTC. This encodes CAWSPTTGGGYGYTF.

The genes are TRBV6-6 and TRBJ2-7; D is perhaps TRBD2 (5 bases). Germline loops: CDR1 MNHNY, CDR2 SVGAGI (reference sequence). CDR3 size: 13 residues. Trimming removed 5 bases from V and 0 bases from J, with 8 bases in between. The CDR3 nucleotides read TGTGCCAGCAGTGCCGGGATCTCCTACGAGCAGTACTTC. Residues: CASSAGISYEQYF.

This clone was detected only once. J is TRBJ2-7 and V is TRBV7-9; D may be TRBD2 (6 bases). This CDR3 has 16 amino acids. V was shortened by 1 base and J by 7 bases, with 20 bases between the two germline ends. The germline gives CDR1 SEHNR, CDR2 FQNEAQ (reference sequence). The CDR3 sequence is CASSLGDGLLREEQYF. The DNA for the CDR3 is TGTGCCAGCAGCTTAGGGGACGGACTCCTCCGGGAGGAGCAGTACTTC.

The genes are TRBV5-4 and TRBJ2-1; maybe TRBD2 (6 bases). The CDR3 totals 12 residues. The V end was cut by 4 bases, the J end by 9 bases, with 11 bases between. Germline CDR1 is SGHNT and CDR2 is YYREEE (reference sequence). The CDR3 bases are TGTGCCAGCAGCGCCGTCGGGGGTGAGCAGTTCTTC. Translating gives CASSAVGGEQFF.

V usage is TRBV4-2 and J usage is TRBJ2-7, with 11 bases lining up with TRBD2. The V and J ends lost 2 bases and 3 bases, in that order; junction bases with no gene match: 9. Germline lookup yields CDR1 LGHNA and CDR2 YNFKEQ. The CDR3 runs 17 residues. CDR3 nucleotide sequence: TGTGCCAGCAGCCAATTTTCCTCCGGGACTAGCGGCTACGAGCAGTACTTC. Its translation: CASSQFSSGTSGYEQYF.

The CDR3 DNA sequence: TGTGCCAGCAGCTCACAGGGGCCTTATGGCTACACCTTC. Translated, it gives CASSSQGPYGYTF. The J gene is TRBJ1-2, the V gene TRBV7-2; 7 bases align to TRBD1. CDR3 length: 13 residues. CDR1 and CDR2 from the germline V gene are SGHTA and FQGNSA. The junction had 4 bases not matched to a gene; V was cut back by 4 bases and J by 5 bases.

The chain employs TRBV18 and TRBJ1-1; D is unclear. The CDR3 totals 13 residues. CDR1 and CDR2 from the germline V gene are KGHSH and LQKENI. V was shortened by 5 bases and J by 3 bases, with 10 bases between the two germline ends. CDR3 DNA: TGTGCCAGCTCAACGAGCCGGGACACTGAAGCTTTCTTT. Translating it yields CASSTSRDTEAFF.

The rearrangement links TRBV5-1 to TRBJ1-4; 7 bases line up with TRBD1. The junction had 3 bases not matched to a gene; V was cut back by 2 bases and J by 8 bases. CDR1 SGHRS and CDR2 YFSETQ come from the germline V gene. The CDR3 spans 13 residues. The CDR3 nucleotides are TGCGCCAGCAGCTTCCGGACAGGAGAAAAACTGTTTTTT. It encodes CASSFRTGEKLFF.

This clone was seen just once. The chain combines TRBV6-5 with TRBJ1-1, with D perhaps TRBD1 (6 bases). Germline values: CDR1 MNHEY, CDR2 SVGAGI. Deletions cut 7 bases from V and 0 bases from J, with 12 bases between. The CDR3 extends over 14 amino acids. The CDR3 DNA reads as TGTGCCAGCACCGCAAACAGGGTGAACACTGAAGCTTTCTTT. Its protein product is CASTANRVNTEAFF.

The chain has TRBV7-2 and TRBJ2-1; D is unclear. CDR1 is SGHTA and CDR2 is FQGNSA in the germline V gene. This CDR3 comprises 15 residues. The V end was cut by 1 base, the J end by 2 bases, with 9 bases between. The CDR3 DNA sequence: TGTGCCAGCAGCTTAGTCCGACTTACCTACAATGAGCAGTTCTTC. This gives the protein CASSLVRLTYNEQFF. The whole variable domain, remainder taken from reference TRBV7-2 and TRBJ2-1, is GAGVSQSPSNKVTEKGKDVELRCDPISGHTALYWYRQSLGQGLEFLIYFQGNSAPDKSGLPSDRFSAERTGGSVSTLTIQRTQQEDSAVYLCASSLVRLTYNEQFFGPGTRLTVL.

V gene TRBV4-2 combines with J gene TRBJ2-7; TRBD1 is a possible D gene (5 bases). V lost 4 bases and J lost 2, with 12 bases in between. This CDR3 has 14 amino acids. The germline V gene encodes CDR1 LGHNA and CDR2 YNFKEQ. In DNA, the CDR3 is TGTGCCAGCAGCCGGACACGTAGGACCTACGAGCAGTACTTC. Its protein product is CASSRTRRTYEQYF.

This clone came up once. CDR3 residues: CASSGGDKRDATYEQYF. The CDR3 bases are TGTGCCAGCAGCGGCGGGGATAAGAGGGACGCTACCTACGAGCAGTACTTC. The chain joins TRBV13 to TRBJ2-7; D is perhaps TRBD2 (6 bases). The germline V gene encodes CDR1 PRHDT and CDR2 FYEKMQ (reference sequence). This CDR3 contains 17 residues. Trimming took off 5 bases at V and 2 bases at J, with 22 bases between the two ends.

The chain has TRBV30 and TRBJ2-3; 12 bases map to TRBD2. Unmatched junction bases numbered 6, after V lost 3 bases and J lost 5 bases. The CDR3 extends over 15 amino acids. Germline CDR1 GTSNPN, CDR2 SVGIG (reference sequence). The CDR3 DNA is TGTGCCTGGAGAAAACTAGCGGGAGGACTAGATACGCAGTATTTT. Its translation: CAWRKLAGGLDTQYF.

The gene calls are TRBV5-6 and TRBJ2-5; a possible D gene is TRBD1 (5 bases). The J call may be in error: the DNA end matches TRBJ2-7 better. The CDR3 is 14 residues long. The germline V gene encodes CDR1 SGHDT and CDR2 YYEEEE. This chain's CDR3 is CASSLELTGYEQYF. CDR3 coding DNA: TGTGCCAGCAGCTTGGAACTAACAGGCTACGAGCAGTACTTC.

CDR3 residues: CASGRSGGSYGYTF. For the CDR3, the DNA is TGTGCTAGTGGCCGGTCGGGGGGCTCCTATGGCTACACCTTC. The genes are TRBV12-5 and TRBJ1-2, with D possibly being TRBD1 (6 bases). CDR1 LGHNT and CDR2 FRNRAP come from the germline V gene. This CDR3 spans 14 amino acids. Trimming took off 6 bases at V and 4 bases at J, with 15 bases between the two ends.